Below, 23 T cell receptor beta chains from the same sample are listed, as sequenced in a study of T-cell memory formation after mild COVID-19. TCRdb redid the calling of the 5' RACE reads with MiXCR, one entry per CDR3 protein. The data contain around 160,000 distinct CDR3 sequences, more than 9% of them singletons. The sample taken for sequencing was PBMCs or a T cell subset sorted from them (not recorded which). These receptors all come from a man aged 18 to 30 who had mild COVID-19 (a few samples of this study predate the infection). Cell type and time point are not known.

This clonotype was observed a few times. The gene calls are TRBV12-3 or TRBV12-4 and TRBJ2-4; D gene uncertain. The CDR3 has 13 residues. The ends were cut back, 7 bases at V and 8 bases at J, with 15 bases in the middle. CDR3 amino acids: CASTVWATDIQYF. CDR3 bases: TGTGCCAGCACCGTCTGGGCGACGGACATTCAGTACTTC.

This clonotype has ten or more counts. The chain employs TRBV12-3 or TRBV12-4 and TRBJ2-3; unclear D gene. Trimming took off 6 bases at V and 1 base at J, with 11 bases between the two ends. The CDR3 contains 14 residues. DNA for the CDR3: TGTGCCAGCAGCCCCGGACCCCGCACAGATACGCAGTATTTT. Translation: CASSPGPRTDTQYF.

This chain connects TRBV6-2 or TRBV6-3 to TRBJ2-5, with D tentatively TRBD1 (5 bases). CDR3 size: 13 residues. Trimming shortened V by 5 bases and J by 4 bases, and 11 bases separated the two germline ends. Germline V CDR1 and CDR2: MNHEY, SVGEGT. The CDR3 DNA reads as TGTGCCAGCAGTAGGACAAGGGGAGAGACCCAGTACTTC. Its translation is CASSRTRGETQYF.

This clonotype appeared a few times. The V and J genes are TRBV19 and TRBJ1-5; 8 bases fit TRBD1. Germline values: CDR1 LNHDA, CDR2 SQIVND (reference sequence). The CDR3 loop spans 14 amino acids. Losses at the gene ends were 3 bases for V and 5 bases for J; bases not matched to a gene: 3. CDR3 DNA sequence: TGTGCCAGTAGTATCCGGACAGGGCATCAGCCCCAGCATTTT. Its translation is CASSIRTGHQPQHF.

This clonotype was seen a few times. This chain connects TRBV4-3 to TRBJ1-6; 8 bases map to TRBD1. J gave up 10 bases and V 7 bases, and 15 bases lay outside the gene matches. The CDR3 is 16 residues long. CDR1 and CDR2 from the germline V gene are LGHNA and YSLEER. For the CDR3, the DNA is TGCGCCAGCACGAGCGGAAGGACAGGGTCTGGGTCACCCCTCCACTTT. Its protein product is CASTSGRTGSGSPLHF.

The chain combines TRBV20-1 with TRBJ2-7; 13 bases line up with TRBD2. Germline CDR1 DFQATT, CDR2 SNEGSKA (reference sequence). CDR3 length: 16 amino acids. V trimming: 0 bases; J trimming: 2 bases; junction bases outside the gene matches: 4. CDR3 residues: CSAREGTSGGAYEQYF. For the CDR3, the DNA is TGCAGTGCTAGAGAGGGAACTAGCGGGGGGGCCTACGAGCAGTACTTC.

This clonotype turned up a few times. J is TRBJ2-7 and V is TRBV18; 11 bases are shared with TRBD1. The CDR3 spans 16 residues. The J segment lost 2 bases and the V segment lost 3 bases, leaving 6 bases of the junction unmatched. Germline CDR1 is KGHSH and CDR2 is LQKENI. The CDR3 spells CASSPTGTGGPYEQYV. CDR3 in DNA: TGTGCCAGCTCACCCACCGGGACAGGGGGTCCCTACGAGCAGTACGTC.

This clonotype has ten or more counts. The chain links TRBV4-2 to TRBJ2-7; D is unresolved. In germline, CDR1 is LGHNA, CDR2 YNFKEQ. The CDR3 is 14 residues long. The V and J ends lost 0 bases and 7 bases respectively, with 13 bases between them. In nucleotides, the CDR3 is TGTGCCAGCAGCCAAGATCTGAAGTCTGGTGAGCAGTACTTC. Amino acid sequence: CASSQDLKSGEQYF.

The V gene is TRBV28, the J gene TRBJ2-5, with D hard to call. This CDR3 has 13 residues. The V gene lost 1 base and the J gene lost 3 bases, with 6 bases spanning the gap. Germline-derived CDR1 and CDR2 are MDHEN and SYDVKM. CDR3 sequence reads: CASSLSQEETQYF. The CDR3 DNA reads as TGTGCCAGCAGTTTATCGCAGGAAGAGACCCAGTACTTC. The full variable domain, its missing parts supplied by reference TRBV28 and TRBJ2-5, is DVKVTQSSRYLVKRTGEKVFLECVQDMDHENMFWYRQDPGLGLRLIYFSYDVKMKEKGDIPEGYSVSREKKERFSLILESASTNQTSMYLCASSLSQEETQYFGPGTRLLVL.

This clonotype showed up just a few times. This chain uses TRBV7-8 with TRBJ2-3; possible D gene TRBD1, 6 bases. Germline-derived CDR1 and CDR2 are SGHVS and FQNEAQ. V lost 3 bases and J lost 3, with 16 bases in between. The CDR3 covers 16 residues. As DNA, the CDR3 is TGTGCCAGCAGCTTCCCTCATGGGGGCCGGACAGATACGCAGTATTTT. It codes for CASSFPHGGRTDTQYF.

This clonotype was counted between two and nine times. The rearrangement uses TRBV7-6 and TRBJ2-1; maybe TRBD2 (6 bases). There are 15 residues in the CDR3. Per the germline V gene, CDR1 is SGHVS and CDR2 is FNYEAQ. V was trimmed by 5 bases and J by 4 bases, leaving 15 bases between them. CDR3 loop: CASSTRRAGYNEQFF. CDR3 in DNA: TGTGCCAGCAGCACCCGAAGGGCGGGATACAATGAGCAGTTCTTC. The variable domain in full, with the rest retrieved from reference TRBV7-6 and TRBJ2-1, is GAGVSQSPRYKVTKRGQDVALRCDPISGHVSLYWYRQALGQGPEFLTYFNYEAQQDKSGLPNDRFSAERPEGSISTLTIQRTEQRDSAMYRCASSTRRAGYNEQFFGPGTRLTVL.

This clonotype was seen just once. This chain joins TRBV18 and TRBJ1-2, with a possible D match to TRBD1 (5 bases). With 0 bases removed from V and 4 bases from J, the gap between germline ends came to 12 bases. CDR1 is KGHSH and CDR2 is LQKENI in the germline V gene. The CDR3 is 15 amino acids. CDR3 residues: CASSPPGFGGYGYTF. In nucleotides, the CDR3 is TGTGCCAGCTCACCACCGGGGTTCGGGGGCTATGGCTACACCTTC.

This clonotype has more than one count but fewer than ten. The CDR3 sequence: CASRGPGHVNSPLHF. The CDR3 coding sequence is TGTGCCAGCAGGGGCCCGGGACACGTTAATTCACCCCTCCACTTT. V usage is TRBV6-5 and J usage is TRBJ1-6; D is perhaps TRBD1 (6 bases). The V gene's germline CDR1 is MNHEY and CDR2 SVGAGI. V lost 6 bases to trimming and J lost 6 bases, with 15 bases between them. This CDR3 is built from 15 residues.

This clonotype has only a few counts. The chain couples TRBV7-2 to TRBJ2-3; the D is unclear. Per germline, CDR1 SGHTA and CDR2 FQGNSA. CDR3 size: 13 residues. Trimming removed 2 bases from V and 4 bases from J, with 7 bases in between. In nucleotides, the CDR3 is TGTGCCAGCAGCTTATGGGTCTCAGATACGCAGTATTTT. Translation gives CASSLWVSDTQYF.

This clonotype was picked up many times. The CDR3 nucleotides read TGTGCCACCGTCTATTCGTCCATTTACAATGAGCAGTTCTTC. The encoded protein is CATVYSSIYNEQFF. This chain links TRBV10-3 with TRBJ2-1, with D hard to call. Trimming pared 10 bases from V and 4 bases from J, leaving 17 bases between. Germline V lookup: CDR1 ENHRY, CDR2 SYGVKD. This CDR3 comprises 14 residues.

Remarks on this clonotype: A single base separates this from a much larger clone, so it may be a read error. In DNA form, the CDR3 reads TGCGCCAGCAGCGTGCCAGAAGAGACCCAGTACTTC. This codes for CASSVPEETQYF. The genes are TRBV5-1 and TRBJ2-5; D unclear. The CDR3 spans 12 residues. CDR1 and CDR2 (germline): SGHRS, YFSETQ. Trimming stripped 4 bases from V and 3 bases from J, with 7 bases between.

CDR3 sequence: CASAPLSGDSPLHF. CDR3 DNA sequence: TGTGCCAGCGCACCTCTGAGCGGTGATTCACCCCTCCACTTT. The chain is built from TRBV2 and TRBJ1-6; no definite D call. The CDR3 totals 14 residues. Looked up from germline, CDR1 is SNHLY and CDR2 is FYNNEI. V shed 8 bases and J shed 8 bases, with 16 bases lying between them.

Here the CDR3 DNA reads TGCGCCAGCAGTAAGAGCTCCTACAATGAGCAGTTCTTC. It is translated as CASSKSSYNEQFF. The chain joins TRBV5-1 to TRBJ2-1; D remains ambiguous. Germline V gene lookup returns CDR1 SGHRS and CDR2 YFSETQ. The CDR3 loop spans 13 amino acids. The V end lost 5 bases, the J end lost 0 bases, and 6 bases lay between the germline ends.

Ten or more counts support this clonotype. This rearrangement joins TRBV2 to TRBJ1-4; D possibly corresponds to TRBD1 (5 bases). The CDR3 consists of 14 residues. Trimming took off 7 bases at V and 4 bases at J, with 13 bases between the two ends. CDR1 is SNHLY, CDR2 FYNNEI, per germline. The CDR3 loop reads CASTSGPHNEKLFF. CDR3 bases: TGTGCCAGCACCTCGGGGCCTCATAATGAAAAACTGTTTTTT.

This clonotype was detected ten times or more. J is TRBJ2-1 and V is TRBV10-1; perhaps TRBD1 as D (5 bases). Germline CDR1 reads WNHNN; CDR2 reads SYGVQD (reference sequence). The V and J ends lost 6 bases and 4 bases respectively, with 16 bases between them. This CDR3 has 15 residues. CDR3 residues: CASRPRQKSYNEQFF. The DNA for the CDR3 is TGCGCCAGCAGACCGCGACAGAAGAGTTACAATGAGCAGTTCTTC.

In this sample, this clonotype turned up many times. The genes are TRBV7-2 and TRBJ2-5; 10 bases match TRBD2. The CDR3 runs to 15 residues. The germline CDR1 and CDR2 sequences are SGHTA and FQGNSA. V lost 5 bases to trimming and J lost 5 bases; unmatched junction nucleotides: 8. CDR3 residues: CASSPDRTSGETQYF. The CDR3 DNA follows: TGTGCCAGCAGCCCTGATCGGACTAGCGGTGAGACCCAGTACTTC.

Concerning this clonotype itself: A much larger clone differs by one base, so this may be a read error. The CDR3: CSAGRDGYEKYF. The CDR3 bases are TGCAGTGCCGGGCGGGACGGCTACGAGAAGTACTTC. The V and J genes are TRBV20-1 and TRBJ2-7; D may be TRBD2 (6 bases). Germline CDR1 reads DFQATT; CDR2 reads SNEGSKA (reference sequence). The CDR3 runs to 12 residues.

The sample holds a few counts of this clonotype. This chain joins TRBV2 and TRBJ2-5; 7 nucleotides agree with TRBD1. The CDR3 sequence is 17 residues long. In germline, CDR1 is SNHLY, CDR2 FYNNEI. Germline trimming cut 4 bases from V and 6 bases from J; bases unmatched to any gene: 17. The CDR3 loop is CASSVFSRGRTGKTQYF. The CDR3 nucleotides read TGTGCCAGCAGTGTCTTTTCCAGGGGGAGAACCGGGAAGACCCAGTACTTC.